This T cell receptor beta chain appears in the sequencing data of a study of blood T cells in healthy people across ages. For the study at large: Template switching caught about one barcoded beta molecule for each two T cells. Study-wide results and limits: TCR beta diversity per million T cells fell roughly linearly with age. A greater number of naive CD4+ cells and higher diversity distinguished long-lived donors from aged donors. Underestimates were what the diversity estimates from one million T cells were considered to be.

This CDR3 has 15 residues. V lost 5 bases, J lost 9 bases, and 10 bases stayed unmatched. Germline CDR1 reads SGHRS; CDR2 reads YFSETQ. A sample-barcoded 5' primer and a J-beta primer mix were used in a second PCR of roughly 6 to 12 cycles. TCRdb processed the 5' RACE reads anew with MiXCR; each CDR3 protein has one entry. Here the sample spans fewer than 1.5 million distinct CDR3 sequences, roughly 40% being singletons. This clonotype was seen a handful of times. Its matching antigen is unknown. The source of this sequence is a woman aged 18 to 35 in good health. The gene calls are TRBV5-1 and TRBJ2-1, with 11 bases lining up with TRBD2. Sequenced input: blood. The CDR3 DNA follows: TGCGCCAGCAGGTTAGCGGGAGGGCCCTCTGGTGAGCAGTTCTTC. It yields the protein CASRLAGGPSGEQFF.